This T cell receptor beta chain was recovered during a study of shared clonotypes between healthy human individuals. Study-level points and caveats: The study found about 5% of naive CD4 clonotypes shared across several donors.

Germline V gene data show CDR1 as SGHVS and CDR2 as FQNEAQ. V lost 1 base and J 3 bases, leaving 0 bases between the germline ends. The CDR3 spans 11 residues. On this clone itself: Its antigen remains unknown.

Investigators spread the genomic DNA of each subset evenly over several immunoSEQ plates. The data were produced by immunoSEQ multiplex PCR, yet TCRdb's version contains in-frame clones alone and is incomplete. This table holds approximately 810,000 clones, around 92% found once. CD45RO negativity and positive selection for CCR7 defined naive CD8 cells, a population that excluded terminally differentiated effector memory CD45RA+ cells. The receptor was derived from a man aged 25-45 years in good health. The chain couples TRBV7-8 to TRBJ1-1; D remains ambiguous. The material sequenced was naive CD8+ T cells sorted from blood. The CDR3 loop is CASSLDTEAFF. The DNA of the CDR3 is TGTGCCAGCAGCTTAGACACTGAAGCTTTCTTT.